This T cell receptor beta chain is from a study of blood T cell repertoires in COVID-19. About the research overall: There were acute and convalescent COVID-19 samples, and they came from the United States, Italy and Spain.

Authors' data handling: Estimation of nucleated cell counts was performed using reference gene primer amplification. Profiled with immunoSEQ multiplex PCR; TCRdb holds only in-frame clones, not every one. The V and J calls and clone size come from that table; D and trimming were worked out from the DNA. The table includes about 270,000 clones, 85% to 90% detected once. Ages ranged from roughly 18 to 100 years, with residence in some 25 US areas. CDR1 is MDHEN and CDR2 is SYDVKM in the germline V gene. This CDR3 is 12 amino acids long. V was cut by 6 bases and J by 8 bases, with 13 bases left in between.

Sample: PBMCs or T cells enriched from blood (not recorded which). This chain links TRBV28 with TRBJ1-2; D possibly corresponds to TRBD1 (6 bases). This TCR derives from a woman in her 30s with acute COVID-19. The CDR3 sequence: CASSQGTGGYTF. DNA for the CDR3: TGTGCCAGCAGCCAGGGGACGGGGGGCTACACCTTC.